These 18 T cell receptor beta chains originate from one sample sequenced in a study of OX40 agonist ivuxolimab in advanced cancers. Repertoires were generated with immunoSEQ multiplex PCR, while TCRdb's copy carries only in-frame clones and drops some. The repertoire has 50,000 or so clones, about 92% of them found once; the top ten carry around 5.6%. The source was CD4+ or CD8+ T cells sorted from blood, collected in a trial of the OX40 agonist ivuxolimab. All receptors come from an adult with an advanced solid tumor such as melanoma, head and neck, liver or kidney cancer.

The chain employs TRBV19 and TRBJ2-7; D not certain. The CDR3 is 14 amino acids. V was pared by 1 base and J by 3 bases, with 10 bases between. Germline lookup yields CDR1 LNHDA and CDR2 SQIVND (reference sequence). CDR3 in DNA: TGTGCCAGTAGTATAGGATGGGGAATCTACGAGCAGTACTTC. It translates to CASSIGWGIYEQYF.

This chain joins TRBV11-3 and TRBJ2-7; D is possibly TRBD2 (6 bases). The CDR3 totals 15 residues. CDR1 and CDR2 from the germline V gene are SGHNT and YENEEA. V was trimmed by 8 bases and J by 4 bases, leaving 21 bases between them. This CDR3 is CASSLGRDRSYEQYF. CDR3 DNA sequence: TGTGCCAGCTCCCTTGGGCGGGATCGCTCGTACGAGCAGTACTTC.

The rearrangement joins TRBV5-6 to TRBJ2-2, with D possibly being TRBD1 or TRBD2 (5 bases each). The CDR3 has 15 amino acids. CDR1 and CDR2 from the germline V gene are SGHDT and YYEEEE. Trimming shortened V by 4 bases and J by 4 bases, and 14 bases separated the two germline ends. The chain's CDR3 is CASSPGRFLTGELFF. DNA of the CDR3: TGTGCCAGCAGCCCGGGACGTTTCCTCACCGGGGAGCTGTTTTTT. Full variable domain (rest looked up from reference TRBV5-6 and TRBJ2-2): DAGVTQSPTHLIKTRGQQVTLRCSPKSGHDTVSWYQQALGQGPQFIFQYYEEEERQRGNFPDRFSGHQFPNYSSELNVNALLLGDSALYLCASSPGRFLTGELFFGEGSRLTVL.

The gene calls are TRBV6-5 and TRBJ2-3; TRBD1 matches at 10 bases. Per germline, CDR1 MNHEY and CDR2 SVGAGI. CDR3 length equals 14 residues. J lost 6 bases, V lost 9 bases, and 9 bases had no gene match. In nucleotides, the CDR3 is TGTGCCAGTACGGGACAGGGGTCCTTGGATACGCAGTATTTT. Amino acid sequence: CASTGQGSLDTQYF.

The chain has TRBV7-9 and TRBJ2-5; D gene unclear. CDR3 length: 14 amino acids. The V end was cut by 1 base, the J end by 2 bases, with 8 bases between. The germline CDR1 and CDR2 sequences are SEHNR and FQNEAQ (reference sequence). For the CDR3, the DNA is TGTGCCAGCAGCTTAGTCACACCTCAAGAGACCCAGTACTTC. Translated, it gives CASSLVTPQETQYF.

This chain connects TRBV5-6 to TRBJ1-1; no clear D. Germline loops: CDR1 SGHDT, CDR2 YYEEEE. CDR3 length: 13 amino acids. The germline V and J ends were trimmed by 4 bases and 8 bases, with 15 bases remaining between them. Here the CDR3 DNA reads TGTGCCAGCAGCCGAGACATCGCCGGGGAAGCTTTCTTT. Its protein product is CASSRDIAGEAFF.

The chain links TRBV4-3 to TRBJ1-1; 9 nucleotides agree with TRBD1. The CDR3 is made up of 15 amino acids. V shed 1 base, J shed 4 bases, and the junction held 4 bases outside the gene matches. From germline, CDR1 is LGHNA and CDR2 YSLEER. In DNA form, the CDR3 reads TGCGCCAGCAGCCAAGGGACAGGGGTCTCCACTGAAGCTTTCTTT. As protein: CASSQGTGVSTEAFF.

This clone has only one observation. One junction end disagrees with the germline gene, perhaps due to a read error. The chain has TRBV28 and TRBJ1-1, with 7 bases fitting TRBD1. From germline, CDR1 is MDHEN and CDR2 SYDVKM. This CDR3 has 14 amino acids. CDR3 bases: TGTACCAGCAGTTATATGACAGGGATGACTGAAGCTTTCTTT. It is translated as CTSSYMTGMTEAFF.

V gene TRBV29-1 combines with J gene TRBJ1-2; the D gene is possibly TRBD1 (5 bases). Germline loops: CDR1 SQVTM, CDR2 ANQGSEA. CDR3 length: 11 amino acids. V was pared by 0 bases and J by 7 bases, with 6 bases between. CDR3 sequence reads: CSVEEGVGYTF. CDR3 sequence (DNA): TGCAGCGTTGAAGAAGGGGTTGGCTACACCTTC.

The chain employs TRBV6-5 and TRBJ1-1; D unresolved. V was trimmed by 6 bases and J by 2 bases, leaving 4 bases between them. The CDR3 consists of 11 residues. Germline V CDR1 and CDR2: MNHEY, SVGAGI. The CDR3 nucleotides read TGTGCCAGCAGCCGTAACACTGAAGCTTTCTTT. Protein: CASSRNTEAFF.

The rearrangement links TRBV28 to TRBJ2-2, with D possibly being TRBD1 or TRBD2 (5 bases each). This CDR3 comprises 14 residues. Trimming removed 5 bases at V and 4 bases at J, with 11 bases between. Germline V lookup: CDR1 MDHEN, CDR2 SYDVKM. CDR3 region: CASSGTGGTGELFF. DNA of the CDR3: TGTGCCAGCAGTGGGACCGGAGGCACCGGGGAGCTGTTTTTT.

This CDR3 reads CASSQSEHPYEQYV. The CDR3 nucleotides read TGCGCCAGCAGTCAATCCGAGCATCCCTACGAGCAGTACGTC. The rearrangement joins TRBV23-1 to TRBJ2-7; unclear D gene. TRBV23-1 is flagged as an ORF with uncertain function. Trimming pared 0 bases from V and 2 bases from J, leaving 8 bases between. This CDR3 contains 14 residues.

V usage is TRBV29-1 and J usage is TRBJ2-1, with 10 positions matching TRBD2. The germline CDR1 and CDR2 sequences are SQVTM and ANQGSEA. This CDR3 has 14 residues. V dropped 7 bases and J dropped 4; count of bases not matched to a gene: 7. CDR3 region: CSGALAGVYNEQFF. CDR3 nucleotides: TGCAGCGGTGCTCTAGCGGGGGTGTACAATGAGCAGTTCTTC.

The chain employs TRBV9 and TRBJ2-3; 9 positions agree with TRBD2. This CDR3 has 16 amino acids. Losses at the gene ends were 3 bases for V and 3 bases for J; bases not matched to a gene: 8. Germline lookup yields CDR1 SGDLS and CDR2 YYNGEE. Here the CDR3 reads CASSASSGGLTDTQYF. CDR3 DNA sequence: TGTGCCAGCAGCGCGAGTAGCGGGGGACTAACAGATACGCAGTATTTT.

This sequence joins TRBV6-1 and TRBJ2-7; D is ambiguous. CDR1 MNHNS and CDR2 SASEGT come from the germline V gene. The V gene lost 8 bases and the J gene lost 3 bases, with 11 bases spanning the gap. There are 12 residues in the CDR3. The DNA for the CDR3 is TGTGCCAGCGGGTATACAGACTACGAGCAGTACGTC. This codes for CASGYTDYEQYV.

J is TRBJ2-1 and V is TRBV28; no reliable D call. Germline values: CDR1 MDHEN, CDR2 SYDVKM. Between the trimmed V and J ends, which lost 6 bases and 2 bases, there was a span of 8 bases. This CDR3 has 13 amino acids. CDR3 sequence (DNA): TGTGCCAGCAGCTTTTCGGCCTACAATGAGCAGTTCTTC. It codes for CASSFSAYNEQFF.

This clone was observed a single time. The chain recombines TRBV5-1 with TRBJ2-1; tentative D call: TRBD2 (6 bases). Germline V gene lookup returns CDR1 SGHRS and CDR2 YFSETQ. V shed 1 base and J shed 5 bases, with 13 bases lying between them. The CDR3 is 15 amino acids. The CDR3 protein is CASSLTSSSNNEQFF. The DNA of the CDR3 is TGCGCCAGCAGCTTGACTAGCTCGTCGAACAATGAGCAGTTCTTC.

The chain is built from TRBV5-5 and TRBJ1-1, with D tentatively TRBD1 (5 bases). The ends were cut back, 4 bases at V and 5 bases at J, with 18 bases in the middle. CDR1 SGHKS and CDR2 YYEKEE come from the germline V gene (reference sequence). The CDR3 has 15 amino acids. CDR3 loop: CASSPRRGGDTEAFF. Here the CDR3 DNA reads TGTGCCAGCAGCCCGAGGAGGGGCGGAGATACTGAAGCTTTCTTT.